The 5 T cell receptor beta chains reported below all come from one sample, sequenced in a study of neurological immune-mediated disorders. TCRdb fed the 5' RACE reads into MiXCR, producing one record per CDR3 protein. The sample has fewer than 55,000 distinct CDR3 sequences, about a tenth seen once. Time point reported: longitudinal time-point 1 (baseline). Sequenced: PBMCs. The source is a woman in her thirties or forties in good health.

The sample holds many counts of this clonotype. The chain recombines TRBV5-1 with TRBJ2-5, with TRBD2 matching over 9 bases. From germline, CDR1 is SGHRS and CDR2 YFSETQ. The junction had 3 bases not matched to a gene; V was cut back by 0 bases and J by 3 bases. The CDR3 loop spans 15 amino acids. The CDR3 nucleotides read TGCGCCAGCAGCTTGGGGTCTAGCGGGGAAGAGACCCAGTACTTC. Translation gives CASSLGSSGEETQYF.

This clonotype was seen ten or more times. The chain recombines TRBV4-2 with TRBJ1-1, with a weak D call TRBD1 (5 bases). The germline V gene encodes CDR1 LGHNA and CDR2 YNFKEQ. The CDR3 runs to 16 residues. Trimming removed 2 bases at V and 1 base at J, with 14 bases between. The CDR3 sequence: CASSQPTPTANTEAFF. The CDR3 DNA is TGTGCCAGCAGCCAACCCACTCCGACAGCGAACACTGAAGCTTTCTTT.

The table lists this clonotype with many counts. CDR3 in DNA: TGTGCCACCAGTGACCCAGGGTCCGGGGAGACCCAGTACTTC. The encoded protein is CATSDPGSGETQYF. The chain uses TRBV24-1 and TRBJ2-5; perhaps TRBD1 as D (5 bases). In germline, CDR1 is KGHDR, CDR2 SFDVKD. This CDR3 region has 14 residues. V lost 4 bases and J 5 bases, leaving 13 bases between the germline ends.

The rearrangement uses TRBV12-3 or TRBV12-4 and TRBJ1-2, with D tentatively TRBD1 (5 bases). The germline V and J ends were trimmed by 8 bases and 4 bases, with 17 bases remaining between them. The CDR3 runs to 14 residues. This CDR3 is CASFRAVGVYGYTF. Here the CDR3 DNA reads TGTGCCAGCTTCAGGGCCGTAGGGGTCTATGGCTACACCTTC.

This clonotype came up many times. The chain uses TRBV20-1 and TRBJ1-5; D is perhaps TRBD1 (5 bases). The V end was cut by 3 bases, the J end by 5 bases, with 8 bases between. Germline V lookup: CDR1 DFQATT, CDR2 SNEGSKA (reference sequence). This CDR3 is 12 amino acids long. CDR3 amino acids: CSARMGDQPQHF. DNA of the CDR3: TGCAGTGCTAGGATGGGGGATCAGCCCCAGCATTTT.